This TCR beta chain derives from a study of molecular identifiers for immune sequencing clone quantification. The wider study: Four of five RNA aliquots from around 18,000 or 91,000 naive CD8 T cells were sequenced. Study observations and caveats: Highly expanded clones may be undercounted when identical TCR molecules share barcodes.

Naive CD8 T cells were sorted as CD8+CD4-CCR7+CD45RA+. This clonotype rates as medium-sized. The target antigen is unknown. TCR libraries were built in bulk with a published protocol and specific TCR primers. TCRdb reanalysed the PCR reads using MiXCR and keeps one entry per CDR3 protein. The sample holds some 35,000 distinct CDR3 sequences, under 20% seen once. The receptor was isolated from a human donor in good health. Some libraries in this study had Jurkat cell RNA spiked in. The sequenced sample consisted of naive CD8+ T cells from blood, with Jurkat cell RNA spiked in. The subset here: FACS-sorted CD8+CD4-CCR7+CD45RA+ naive T cells.

DNA of the CDR3: TGTGCCAGCAGCTTAGAGACCTACACAGATACGCAGTATTTT. This gives the protein CASSLETYTDTQYF. The chain carries TRBV11-2 and TRBJ2-3; D remains ambiguous. The CDR3 consists of 14 residues. Trimming left V 0 bases short and J 2 bases short, with 6 bases between. CDR1 SGHAT and CDR2 FQNNGV come from the germline V gene.